This T cell receptor (beta chain) was sequenced in a study of T cells expressing NK-cell markers. No DNA is given; TCRdb re-called the 5' RACE reads and lists each CDR3 protein once. In total, the table holds hundreds of thousands of distinct CDR3 sequences. The origin of this receptor is a man aged 18 to 29 in good health. Sequenced input: blood T cells: a sorted CD56 or NKG2C T cell subset, CD4+ or CD8+ T cells, or bulk PBMC T cells (not recorded which).

The chain's CDR3 is CASSLGQGPVEQFF. The V call is TRBV7-2, the J call TRBJ2-1. The CDR3 has 14 residues. Germline V gene sequence: CDR1 SGHTA, CDR2 FQGNSA.